This T cell receptor (beta chain) emerged from a study of shared clonotypes between healthy human individuals. Study-wide context: Each donor contributed plates that comprised three CD4 naive, three CD4 memory, two CD8 naive and one CD8 memory.

CD8 memory comprised CD45RO+ plus CCR7-negative CD45RA+ TemRA cells. This CDR3 spans 13 amino acids. In germline, CDR1 is SQVTM, CDR2 ANQGSEA. V shed 7 bases and J 3 bases; nucleotides not matched to a gene: 3. The DNA input per sorted-subset replicate PCR was 150 to 200 ng, corresponding to 28,000 or so T cell genomes. Profiling relied on immunoSEQ multiplex PCR, and the TCRdb table lists in-frame clones only, not all of them. The data show some 95,000 clones, roughly two thirds seen once. Sequencing used memory CD8+ T cells sorted from blood. Subset of the sample: CD45RO+ cells pooled with CCR7-negative TemRA cells. The receptor was derived from a man aged 30 to 39 in good health. This chain joins TRBV29-1 and TRBJ2-3; 11 bases fit TRBD1. The DNA of the CDR3 is TGCAGCGGGGGACAGGGGGAAACAGATACGCAGTATTTT. This gives the protein CSGGQGETDTQYF.